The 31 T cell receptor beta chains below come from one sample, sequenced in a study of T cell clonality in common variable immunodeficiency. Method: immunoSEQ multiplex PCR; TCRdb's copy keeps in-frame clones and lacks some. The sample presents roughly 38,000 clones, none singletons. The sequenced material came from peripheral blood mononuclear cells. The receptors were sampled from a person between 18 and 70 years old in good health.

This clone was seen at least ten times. CDR3 residues: CSARVAGGPFEQYF. The part of the CDR3 DNA that was read is TGCAGTGCTAGAGTCGCGGGAGGGCCTTTCGAG. V and J are TRBV20-1 and TRBJ2-7; 9 positions agree with TRBD2. Coverage ceases 3 residues before the CDR3 finishes, and the germline J gene fills in the end. The CDR3 extends over 14 amino acids. CDR1 and CDR2 (germline): DFQATT, SNEGSKA (reference sequence). The trim removed 1 base at V and 6 bases at J, leaving 7 bases unmatched.

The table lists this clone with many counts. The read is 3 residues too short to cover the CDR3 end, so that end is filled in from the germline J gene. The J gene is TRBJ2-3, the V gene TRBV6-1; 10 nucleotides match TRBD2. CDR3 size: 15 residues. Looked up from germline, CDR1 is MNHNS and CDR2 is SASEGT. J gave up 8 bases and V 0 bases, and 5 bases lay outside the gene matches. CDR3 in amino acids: CASSEARTSGGTQYF. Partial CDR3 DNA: TGTGCCAGCAGTGAAGCGCGGACTAGCGGAGGTACG.

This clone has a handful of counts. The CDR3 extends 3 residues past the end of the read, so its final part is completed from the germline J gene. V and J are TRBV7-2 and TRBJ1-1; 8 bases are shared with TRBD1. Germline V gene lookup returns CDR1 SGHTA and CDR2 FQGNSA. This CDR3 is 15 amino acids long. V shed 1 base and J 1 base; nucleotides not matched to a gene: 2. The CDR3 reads CASSLVGQGNTEAFF. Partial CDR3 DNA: TGTGCCAGCAGCTTAGTAGGACAGGGGAACACTGAA.

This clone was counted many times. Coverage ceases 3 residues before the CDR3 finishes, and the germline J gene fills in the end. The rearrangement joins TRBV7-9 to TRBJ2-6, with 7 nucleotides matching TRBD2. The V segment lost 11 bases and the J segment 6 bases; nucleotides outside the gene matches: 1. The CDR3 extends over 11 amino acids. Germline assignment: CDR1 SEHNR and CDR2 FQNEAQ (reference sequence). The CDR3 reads CAAGEANVLTF. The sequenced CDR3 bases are TGTGCCGCGGGGGAGGCCAACGTC.

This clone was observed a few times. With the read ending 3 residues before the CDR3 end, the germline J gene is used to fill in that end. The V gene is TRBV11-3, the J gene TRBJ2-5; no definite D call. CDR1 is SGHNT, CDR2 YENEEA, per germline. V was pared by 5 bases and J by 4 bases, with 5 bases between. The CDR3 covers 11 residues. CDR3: CASSQGETQYF. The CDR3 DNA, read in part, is TGTGCCAGCAGCCAAGGAGAGACC. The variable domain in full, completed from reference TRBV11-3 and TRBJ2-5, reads EAGVVQSPRYKIIEKKQPVAFWCNPISGHNTLYWYLQNLGQGPELLIRYENEEAVDDSQLPKDRFSAERLKGVDSTLKIQPAELGDSAVYLCASSQGETQYFGPGTRLLVL.

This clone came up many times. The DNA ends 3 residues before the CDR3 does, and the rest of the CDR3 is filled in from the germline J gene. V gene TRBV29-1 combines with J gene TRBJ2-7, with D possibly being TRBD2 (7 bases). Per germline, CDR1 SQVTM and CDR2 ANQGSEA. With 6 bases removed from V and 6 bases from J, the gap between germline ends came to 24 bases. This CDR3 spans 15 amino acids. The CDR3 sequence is CSVLLQGGSFSEQYF. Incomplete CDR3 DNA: TGCAGCGTCCTTCTACAGGGCGGGAGTTTTTCCGAG.

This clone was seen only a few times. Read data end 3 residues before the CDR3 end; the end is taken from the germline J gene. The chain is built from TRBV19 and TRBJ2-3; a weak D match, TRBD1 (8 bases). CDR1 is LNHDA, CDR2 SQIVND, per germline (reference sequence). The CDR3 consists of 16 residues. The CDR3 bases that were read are TGTGCCAGTAGAACCCGGACAGGGAGGGACAATCAGCCG. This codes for CASRTRTGRDNQP. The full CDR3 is CASRTRTGRDNQPQYF.

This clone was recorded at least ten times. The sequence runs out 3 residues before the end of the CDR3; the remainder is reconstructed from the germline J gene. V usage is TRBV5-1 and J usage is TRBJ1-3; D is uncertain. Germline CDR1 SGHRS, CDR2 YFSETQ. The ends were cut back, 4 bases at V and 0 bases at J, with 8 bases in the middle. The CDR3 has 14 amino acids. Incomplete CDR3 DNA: TGCGCCAGCAGCCAGGAGGACTCTGGAAACACC. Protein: CASSQEDSGNT. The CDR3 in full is CASSQEDSGNTIYF.

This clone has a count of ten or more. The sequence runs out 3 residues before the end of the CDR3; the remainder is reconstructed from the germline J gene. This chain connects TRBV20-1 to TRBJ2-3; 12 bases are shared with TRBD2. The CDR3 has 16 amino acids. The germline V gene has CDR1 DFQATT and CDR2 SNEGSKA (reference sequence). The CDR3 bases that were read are TGCAGTGCTACAACTAGCGGGAGGCGGGGGGGAGAGACG. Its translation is CSATTSGRRGGET. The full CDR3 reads CSATTSGRRGGETQYF.

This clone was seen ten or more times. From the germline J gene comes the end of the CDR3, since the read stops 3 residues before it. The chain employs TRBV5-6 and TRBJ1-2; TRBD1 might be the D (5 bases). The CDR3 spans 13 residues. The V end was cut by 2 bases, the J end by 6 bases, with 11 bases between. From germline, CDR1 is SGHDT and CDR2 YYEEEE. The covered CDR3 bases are TGTGCCAGCAGCTTAGGCGGGGCGGATGGC. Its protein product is CASSLGGADG. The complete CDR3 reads CASSLGGADGYTF. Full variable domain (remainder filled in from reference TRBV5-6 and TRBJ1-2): DAGVTQSPTHLIKTRGQQVTLRCSPKSGHDTVSWYQQALGQGPQFIFQYYEEEERQRGNFPDRFSGHQFPNYSSELNVNALLLGDSALYLCASSLGGADGYTFGSGTRLTVV.

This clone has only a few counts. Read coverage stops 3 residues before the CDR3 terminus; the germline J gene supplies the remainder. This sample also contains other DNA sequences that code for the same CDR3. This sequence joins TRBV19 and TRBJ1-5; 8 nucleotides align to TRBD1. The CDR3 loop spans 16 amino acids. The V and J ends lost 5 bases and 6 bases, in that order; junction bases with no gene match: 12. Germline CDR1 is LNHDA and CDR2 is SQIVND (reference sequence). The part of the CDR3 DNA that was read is TGTGCCAGTAGTCCAGGACAGGGAGCATGGTCTCAGCCC. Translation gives CASSPGQGAWSQP. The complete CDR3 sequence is CASSPGQGAWSQPQHF.

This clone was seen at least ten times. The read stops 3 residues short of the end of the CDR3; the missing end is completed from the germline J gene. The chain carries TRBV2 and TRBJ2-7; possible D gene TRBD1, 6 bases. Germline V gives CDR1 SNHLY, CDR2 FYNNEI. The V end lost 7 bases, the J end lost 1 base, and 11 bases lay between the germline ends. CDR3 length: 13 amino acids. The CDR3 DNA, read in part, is TGTGCCAGCATTCGGGACAATTCCTACGAG. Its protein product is CASIRDNSYE. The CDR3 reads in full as CASIRDNSYEQYF.

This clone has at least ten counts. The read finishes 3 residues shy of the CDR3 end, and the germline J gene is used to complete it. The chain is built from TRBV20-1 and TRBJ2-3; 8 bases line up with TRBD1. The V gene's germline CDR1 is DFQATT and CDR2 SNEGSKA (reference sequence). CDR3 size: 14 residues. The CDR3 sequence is CSAGTRGRVETQYF. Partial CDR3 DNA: TGCAGTGCTGGGACCAGGGGGCGTGTAGAGACG.

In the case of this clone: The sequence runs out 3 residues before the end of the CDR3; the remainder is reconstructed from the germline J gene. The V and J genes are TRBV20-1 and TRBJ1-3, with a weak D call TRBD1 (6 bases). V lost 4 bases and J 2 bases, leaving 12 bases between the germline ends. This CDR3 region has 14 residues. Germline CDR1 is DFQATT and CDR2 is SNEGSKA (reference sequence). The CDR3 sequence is CSATEQGPGNTIYF. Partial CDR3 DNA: TGCAGTGCTACGGAACAGGGTCCTGGAAACACC.

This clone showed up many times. The DNA read from the CDR3 is TGCGCCAGCAGCCACCACTACGAG. Its translation is CASSHHYE. The full CDR3 sequence reads CASSHHYEQYF. The rearrangement uses TRBV4-1 and TRBJ2-7; no firm D call. The read terminates 3 residues ahead of where the CDR3 ends, so the germline J gene completes it. The CDR3 totals 11 residues. The V end was cut by 3 bases, the J end by 3 bases, with 3 bases between. Germline values: CDR1 MGHRA, CDR2 YSYEKL.

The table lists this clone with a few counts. The CDR3 loop reads CASRKGFLEAFF. CDR3 bases read: TGTGCCAGTAGAAAAGGTTTCCTTGAA. The V and J genes are TRBV19 and TRBJ1-1, with D unresolved. The missing CDR3 end, 3 residues past where the read stops, is filled in from the germline J gene. The CDR3 has 12 residues. The V end was cut by 6 bases, the J end by 7 bases, with 12 bases between. CDR1 and CDR2 (germline): LNHDA, SQIVND (reference sequence).

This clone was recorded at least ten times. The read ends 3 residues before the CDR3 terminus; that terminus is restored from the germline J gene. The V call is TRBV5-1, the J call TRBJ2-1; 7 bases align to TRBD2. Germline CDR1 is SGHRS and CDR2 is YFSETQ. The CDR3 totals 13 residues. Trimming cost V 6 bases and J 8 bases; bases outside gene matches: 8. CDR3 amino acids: CASNSAGAHEQFF. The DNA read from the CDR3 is TGCGCCAGCAATTCCGCGGGAGCCCATGAG.

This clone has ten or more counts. CDR3: CASTHGTSGWNTGELFF. The part of the CDR3 DNA that was read is TGTGCCAGCACCCACGGGACTAGCGGTTGGAACACCGGGGAG. The V and J genes are TRBV6-2 or TRBV6-3 and TRBJ2-2; 11 positions match TRBD2. The sequenced fragment ends 3 residues before the CDR3 boundary, so the rest is inferred from the germline J gene. V shed 7 bases and J 1 base; nucleotides not matched to a gene: 8. This CDR3 spans 17 amino acids. Germline loops: CDR1 MNHEY, CDR2 SVGEGT.

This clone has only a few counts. The CDR3 loop reads CASSGGTRTYEAFF. The sequenced CDR3 bases are TGTGCCAGCAGCGGGGGGACTCGGACCTACGAG. The chain has TRBV7-2 and TRBJ1-1, with a tentative D call TRBD1 (5 bases). The CDR3 end lies 3 residues beyond the end of the read and is filled in from the germline J gene. CDR1 and CDR2 (germline): SGHTA, FQGNSA. CDR3 size: 14 residues.

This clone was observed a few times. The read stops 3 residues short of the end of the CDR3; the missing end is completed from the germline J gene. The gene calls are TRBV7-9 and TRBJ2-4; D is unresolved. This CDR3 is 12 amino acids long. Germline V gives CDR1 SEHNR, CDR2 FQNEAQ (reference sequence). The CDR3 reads CASSLDSYGQYF. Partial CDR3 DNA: TGTGCCAGCAGCTTAGATAGCTATGGT.

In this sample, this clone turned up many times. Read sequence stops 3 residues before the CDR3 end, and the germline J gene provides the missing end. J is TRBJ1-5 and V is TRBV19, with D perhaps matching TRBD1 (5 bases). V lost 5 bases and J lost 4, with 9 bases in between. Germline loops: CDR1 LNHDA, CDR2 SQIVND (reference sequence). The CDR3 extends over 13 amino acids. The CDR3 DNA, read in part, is TGTGCCAGTAGTCCGGGACTTAATCAGCCC. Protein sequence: CASSPGLNQP. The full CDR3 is CASSPGLNQPQHF.

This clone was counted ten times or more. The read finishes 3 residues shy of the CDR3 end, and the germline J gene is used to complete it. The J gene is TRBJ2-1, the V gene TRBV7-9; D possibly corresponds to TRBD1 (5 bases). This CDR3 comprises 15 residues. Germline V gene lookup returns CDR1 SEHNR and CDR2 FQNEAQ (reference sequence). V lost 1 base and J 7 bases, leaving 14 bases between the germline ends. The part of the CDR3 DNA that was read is TGTGCCAGCAGCTTAGACACAGGTAGGCCGAATGAG. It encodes CASSLDTGRPNE. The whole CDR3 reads CASSLDTGRPNEQFF.

The CDR3 bases that were read are TGTGCCAGCAGTCCCTGGGGCAGCTCGAGCTCCTATAATTCACCC. It translates to CASSPWGSSSSYNSP. The whole CDR3 sequence is CASSPWGSSSSYNSPLHF. This rearrangement joins TRBV2 to TRBJ1-6, with D possibly TRBD1 on 5 matching bases. The read is 3 residues too short to cover the CDR3 end, so that end is filled in from the germline J gene. Trimming left V 5 bases short and J 0 bases short, with 17 bases between. The CDR3 consists of 18 residues. Germline V gives CDR1 SNHLY, CDR2 FYNNEI.

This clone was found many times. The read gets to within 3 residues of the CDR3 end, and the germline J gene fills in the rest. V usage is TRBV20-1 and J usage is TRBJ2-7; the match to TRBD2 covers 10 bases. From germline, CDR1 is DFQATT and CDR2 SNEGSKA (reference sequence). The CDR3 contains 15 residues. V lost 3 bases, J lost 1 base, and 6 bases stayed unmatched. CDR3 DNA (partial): TGCAGTGCTAGGATCCTAGCGGGAGCGTCCTACGAG. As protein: CSARILAGASYE. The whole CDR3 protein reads CSARILAGASYEQYF.

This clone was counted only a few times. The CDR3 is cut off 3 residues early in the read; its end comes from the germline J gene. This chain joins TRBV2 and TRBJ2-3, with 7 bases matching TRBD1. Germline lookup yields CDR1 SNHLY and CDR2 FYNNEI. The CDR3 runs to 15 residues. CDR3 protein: CASSRQGRLQETQYF. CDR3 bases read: TGTGCCAGCAGTCGACAGGGTAGGCTGCAAGAGACG.

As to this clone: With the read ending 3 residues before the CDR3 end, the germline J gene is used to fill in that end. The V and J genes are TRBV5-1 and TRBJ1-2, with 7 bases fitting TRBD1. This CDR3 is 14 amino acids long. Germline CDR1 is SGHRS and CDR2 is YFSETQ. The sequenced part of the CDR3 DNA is TGCGCCAGCAGCCGGCCAGGGGGGTTGGAGACC. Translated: CASSRPGGLET. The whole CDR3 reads CASSRPGGLETYTF.

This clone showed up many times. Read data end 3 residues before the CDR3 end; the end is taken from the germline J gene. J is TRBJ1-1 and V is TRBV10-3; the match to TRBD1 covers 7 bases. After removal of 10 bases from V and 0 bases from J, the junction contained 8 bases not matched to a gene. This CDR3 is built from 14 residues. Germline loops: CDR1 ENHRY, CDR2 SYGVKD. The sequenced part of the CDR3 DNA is TGTGCCAGTACTCGACAGGGAGTGAACACTGAA. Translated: CASTRQGVNTE. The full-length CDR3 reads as CASTRQGVNTEAFF.

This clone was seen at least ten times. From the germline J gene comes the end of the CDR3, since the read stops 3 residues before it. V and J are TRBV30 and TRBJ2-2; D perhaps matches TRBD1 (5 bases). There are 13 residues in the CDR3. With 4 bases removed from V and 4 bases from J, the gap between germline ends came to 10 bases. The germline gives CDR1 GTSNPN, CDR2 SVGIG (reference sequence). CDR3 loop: CAWTLGATGELFF. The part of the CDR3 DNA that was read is TGTGCCTGGACGCTAGGGGCCACCGGGGAG.

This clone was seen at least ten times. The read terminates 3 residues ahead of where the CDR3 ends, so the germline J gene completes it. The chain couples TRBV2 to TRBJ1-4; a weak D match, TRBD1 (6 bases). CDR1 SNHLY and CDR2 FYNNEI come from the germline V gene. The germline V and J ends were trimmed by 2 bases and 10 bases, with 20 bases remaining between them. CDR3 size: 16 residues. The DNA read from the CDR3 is TGTGCCAGCAGTGAATCAGGGGCCACGTCATGGGGAAAA. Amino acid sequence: CASSESGATSWGK. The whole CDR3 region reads CASSESGATSWGKLFF. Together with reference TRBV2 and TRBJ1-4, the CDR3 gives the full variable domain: EPEVTQTPSHQVTQMGQEVILRCVPISNHLYFYWYRQILGQKVEFLVSFYNNEISEKSEIFDDQFSVERPDGSNFTLKIRSTKLEDSAMYFCASSESGATSWGKLFFGSGTQLSVL.

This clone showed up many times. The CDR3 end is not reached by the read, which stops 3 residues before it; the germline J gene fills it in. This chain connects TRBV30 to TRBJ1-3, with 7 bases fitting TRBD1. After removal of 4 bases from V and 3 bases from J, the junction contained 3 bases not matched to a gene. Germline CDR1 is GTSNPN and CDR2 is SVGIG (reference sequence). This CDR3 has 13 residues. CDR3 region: CAWTGQDGNTIYF. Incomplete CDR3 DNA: TGTGCCTGGACTGGACAGGATGGAAACACC.

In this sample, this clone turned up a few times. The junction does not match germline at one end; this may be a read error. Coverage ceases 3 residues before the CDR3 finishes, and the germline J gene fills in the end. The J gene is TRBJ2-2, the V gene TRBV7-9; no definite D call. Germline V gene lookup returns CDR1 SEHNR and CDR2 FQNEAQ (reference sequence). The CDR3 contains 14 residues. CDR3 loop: CSSSLGATNEKLFF. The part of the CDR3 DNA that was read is TGTTCCAGCAGCTTAGGAGCAACTAATGAAAAG.